This T cell receptor beta chain was sequenced in a study of T-cell memory formation after mild COVID-19. Germline values: CDR1 ENHRY, CDR2 SYGVKD. The CDR3 loop spans 13 amino acids. Trimming took 11 bases from V and 4 from J, leaving 15 bases between them. Each CDR3 protein gets one entry after TCRdb re-called the 5' RACE reads with MiXCR. The data show around 300,000 distinct CDR3 sequences, 13% to 15% seen once. This TCR derives from a man aged 18 to 29 who had mild COVID-19 (a few samples of this study predate the infection). Cell type and time point are not known. Source material: PBMCs or a T cell subset sorted from them (not recorded which). The chain combines TRBV10-3 with TRBJ1-5; D is unresolved. CDR3 DNA: TGTGCCCTCCGCCCAGGTCTTAATCAGCCCCAGCATTTT. Translated: CALRPGLNQPQHF.